This T cell receptor (beta chain) was sequenced for a study of blood T cells in healthy people across ages. Overall study results and limits: Donor CMV infection status was unknown, possibly confounding age-related changes in expanded clonotypes. What prevented conclusive comparison of naive and antigen-experienced cells was that PBMCs were unsorted.

Sample-barcoded 5' priming and a J-beta primer mix drove a second PCR of about 6 to 12 cycles. The authors tagged each cDNA molecule using a template-switch adaptor with 12 random nucleotides. TCRdb analysed the 5' RACE reads with MiXCR anew, one entry per CDR3 protein. The table has roughly 1.9 million distinct CDR3 sequences, approximately 40% seen once; the top ten hold 23%. V lost 6 bases to trimming and J lost 4 bases; unmatched junction nucleotides: 4. This CDR3 comprises 14 residues. Per germline, CDR1 MNHEY and CDR2 SVGEGT. To note about this clonotype: What it binds is not known.

The TCR sequence derives from a human donor in good health. The chain couples TRBV6-2 or TRBV6-3 to TRBJ2-1, with 9 bases aligning to TRBD1. Input material: blood. The CDR3 reads CASRGTGKYNEQFF. The CDR3 nucleotides read TGTGCCAGCAGGGGGACAGGGAAATACAATGAGCAGTTCTTC.